Each of the 21 T cell receptor beta chains below was sequenced from the same sample in a study of T cells in Graves' hyperthyroidism and ophthalmopathy. RNA transcripts yielded amplified TCR beta CDR3 regions. The study used the HTBI primer set for a first-round RT-PCR of the TCR CDR3. TCRdb processed the multiplex PCR reads anew with MiXCR; each CDR3 protein has one entry. This sample has about 420,000 distinct CDR3 sequences, with less than 20% found just once. Material for sequencing was blood. Receptor source: a woman aged 18 to 35 with Graves' hyperthyroidism.

This clonotype appeared many times. This chain uses TRBV18 with TRBJ1-2; no reliable D call. Germline CDR1 reads KGHSH; CDR2 reads LQKENI. V was trimmed by 6 bases and J by 8 bases, leaving 10 bases between them. CDR3 size: 11 residues. CDR3 nucleotides: TGTGCCAGCTCCTTGGTCGGGGGCTACACCTTC. Encoded protein: CASSLVGGYTF.

This clonotype was picked up many times. This sequence joins TRBV6-2 or TRBV6-3 and TRBJ2-4; 11 bases fit TRBD2. This CDR3 is built from 20 residues. Germline V CDR1 and CDR2: MNHEY, SVGEGT. After removal of 2 bases from V and 0 bases from J, the junction contained 12 bases not matched to a gene. The CDR3 protein is CASSYDRLAGTRIAKNIQYF. The CDR3 nucleotides read TGTGCCAGCAGTTACGACCGACTAGCGGGGACAAGAATAGCCAAAAACATTCAGTACTTC.

This clonotype has at least ten counts. This chain connects TRBV7-3 to TRBJ2-5, with TRBD1 matching 7 bases. This CDR3 has 15 amino acids. The J segment lost 5 bases and the V segment lost 5 bases, leaving 11 bases of the junction unmatched. Germline lookup yields CDR1 SGHTA and CDR2 FQGTGA. In DNA form, the CDR3 reads TGTGCCAGCAGCATGTCGACAGGGATGGGGGAGACCCAGTACTTC. Translating it yields CASSMSTGMGETQYF.

DNA of the CDR3: TGTGCCAGCAGTTATGATCAGGGTTTTAACACTGAAGCTTTCTTT. Translating gives CASSYDQGFNTEAFF. This rearrangement joins TRBV6-1 to TRBJ1-1; the D gene is possibly TRBD1 (5 bases). Germline V gives CDR1 MNHNS, CDR2 SASEGT. The CDR3 has 15 residues. Trimming left V 5 bases short and J 2 bases short, with 15 bases between.

This clonotype occurred many times. The chain joins TRBV28 to TRBJ2-3; D not certain. This CDR3 has 16 residues. CDR1 and CDR2 (germline): MDHEN, SYDVKM. Trimming removed 6 bases at V and 0 bases at J, with 16 bases between. The CDR3 DNA is TGTGCCAGCAGACCCCCCACACACCCTAGCACAGATACGCAGTATTTT. Protein: CASRPPTHPSTDTQYF.

The rearrangement links TRBV4-1 to TRBJ1-5; D not resolved. The CDR3 totals 17 residues. Germline CDR1 is MGHRA and CDR2 is YSYEKL. V was shortened by 0 bases and J by 3 bases, with 15 bases between the two germline ends. The CDR3 nucleotides read TGCGCCAGCAGCCAAGATACGCGGAGTGCGAACAATCAGCCCCAGCATTTT. Residues: CASSQDTRSANNQPQHF.

This clonotype occurred many times. The J gene is TRBJ2-3, the V gene TRBV29-1; 7 positions match TRBD1. This CDR3 is built from 14 residues. CDR1 SQVTM and CDR2 ANQGSEA come from the germline V gene. The V and J ends lost 5 bases and 3 bases, in that order; junction bases with no gene match: 8. CDR3 nucleotide sequence: TGCAGCGTTAAGCCGCAGGGGGTAACAGATACGCAGTATTTT. Translating gives CSVKPQGVTDTQYF.

The table lists this clonotype with many counts. The rearrangement joins TRBV5-5 to TRBJ1-5, with D tentatively TRBD1 (5 bases). Trimming took off 4 bases at V and 3 bases at J, with 11 bases between the two ends. The CDR3 runs to 14 residues. Germline CDR1 is SGHKS and CDR2 is YYEKEE (reference sequence). CDR3 protein: CASSGRGFNQPQHF. In DNA form, the CDR3 reads TGTGCCAGCAGCGGCCGGGGGTTCAATCAGCCCCAGCATTTT.

This clonotype was seen many times. The chain uses TRBV9 and TRBJ2-1; the match to TRBD2 covers 11 bases. The CDR3 is 15 residues long. Germline CDR1 and CDR2: SGDLS and YYNGEE. The ends lost 4 bases at V and 5 bases at J; junction bases unmatched: 5. The CDR3 reads CASSLRLAGHNEQFF. The CDR3 nucleotides read TGTGCCAGCAGCTTGAGACTAGCGGGACACAATGAGCAGTTCTTC.

This clonotype appeared many times. The chain joins TRBV10-3 to TRBJ2-7, with D perhaps matching TRBD1 (6 bases). The V end was cut by 6 bases, the J end by 1 base, with 16 bases between. There are 15 residues in the CDR3. In germline, CDR1 is ENHRY, CDR2 SYGVKD. CDR3 loop: CAISETGLVSYEQYF. DNA of the CDR3: TGTGCCATCAGCGAGACAGGTCTAGTTTCCTACGAGCAGTACTTC.

This clonotype has a count of ten or more. The V call is TRBV29-1, the J call TRBJ1-2, with a possible D match to TRBD1 (5 bases). The CDR3 loop spans 12 amino acids. The V end was cut by 3 bases, the J end by 8 bases, with 13 bases between. Germline values: CDR1 SQVTM, CDR2 ANQGSEA. The CDR3 bases are TGCAGCGTTGATAGGTCCAGGGCCGGCTACACCTTC. The encoded protein is CSVDRSRAGYTF.

This chain links TRBV5-1 with TRBJ2-3, with 11 bases aligning to TRBD2. There are 15 residues in the CDR3. Germline CDR1 SGHRS, CDR2 YFSETQ. Trimming took 4 bases from V and 1 from J; bases not matched to a gene: 2. The CDR3 DNA is TGCGCCAGCAGCAGACTAGCGGGGCGCACAGATACGCAGTATTTT. This encodes CASSRLAGRTDTQYF.

This chain connects TRBV4-3 to TRBJ2-3, with D possibly TRBD2 on 5 matching bases. The germline V and J ends were trimmed by 0 bases and 0 bases, with 10 bases remaining between them. The germline CDR1 and CDR2 sequences are LGHNA and YSLEER. This CDR3 is built from 16 residues. The CDR3 DNA is TGCGCCAGCAGCCAAGACCGCGGAGGAAGCACAGATACGCAGTATTTT. It specifies CASSQDRGGSTDTQYF.

The chain is built from TRBV20-1 and TRBJ2-3; D is unclear. The germline gives CDR1 DFQATT, CDR2 SNEGSKA (reference sequence). Trimming shortened V by 2 bases and J by 0 bases, and 18 bases separated the two germline ends. The CDR3 loop spans 17 amino acids. The DNA of the CDR3 is TGCAGTGCTAGACGGAACTTACAGTCGTTAAGCACAGATACGCAGTATTTT. Translation: CSARRNLQSLSTDTQYF.

This sequence joins TRBV19 and TRBJ1-5; D is ambiguous. There are 16 residues in the CDR3. Between the trimmed V and J ends, which lost 8 bases and 0 bases, there was a span of 17 bases. Germline-derived CDR1 and CDR2 are LNHDA and SQIVND (reference sequence). The DNA for the CDR3 is TGTGCCAGTCATCAAGGTGGATCATATAGCAATCAGCCCCAGCATTTT. This translates into CASHQGGSYSNQPQHF.

Comments on this clonotype: This may be a read error, as it is one base from a much larger clone. The gene calls are TRBV20-1 and TRBJ2-7; D gene unclear. The CDR3 is made up of 13 amino acids. From germline, CDR1 is DFQATT and CDR2 SNEGSKA (reference sequence). Here the CDR3 reads CNASREDLYEQYF. The CDR3 bases are TGCAATGCTAGTAGGGAAGACCTCTACGAGCAGTACTTC.

J is TRBJ2-5 and V is TRBV7-2; D possibly corresponds to TRBD1 (5 bases). This CDR3 comprises 14 residues. In germline, CDR1 is SGHTA, CDR2 FQGNSA. Deletions cut 7 bases from V and 4 bases from J, with 16 bases between. The CDR3 reads CASKRTRQLETQYF. Written as DNA, the CDR3 is TGTGCCAGCAAAAGGACAAGACAACTAGAGACCCAGTACTTC.

The chain recombines TRBV19 with TRBJ1-5, with D possibly being TRBD1 (5 bases). Trimming took off 4 bases at V and 6 bases at J, with 22 bases between the two ends. This CDR3 comprises 17 residues. Germline-derived CDR1 and CDR2 are LNHDA and SQIVND (reference sequence). The CDR3 spells CASSKTDSGVRRQPQHF. The CDR3 nucleotides read TGTGCCAGTAGTAAGACAGATAGCGGGGTCCGGCGTCAGCCCCAGCATTTT.

The chain combines TRBV24-1 with TRBJ2-3; 9 bases align to TRBD1. The CDR3 sequence is 17 residues long. Trimming took 3 bases from V and 3 from J; bases not matched to a gene: 9. Germline V CDR1 and CDR2: KGHDR, SFDVKD. The CDR3: CATSDQGQGRKTDTQYF. CDR3 bases: TGTGCCACCAGTGATCAAGGACAGGGGAGAAAGACAGATACGCAGTATTTT.

The table lists this clonotype with many counts. The chain links TRBV28 to TRBJ1-4, with 9 bases lining up with TRBD1. This CDR3 comprises 15 residues. Looked up from germline, CDR1 is MDHEN and CDR2 is SYDVKM. The J segment lost 8 bases and the V segment lost 5 bases, leaving 9 bases of the junction unmatched. This chain's CDR3 is CASSLPTGGREKLFF. The CDR3 DNA sequence: TGTGCCAGCAGTCTCCCGACAGGGGGGCGGGAAAAACTGTTTTTT. Combining the CDR3 with reference TRBV28 and TRBJ1-4 gives the whole variable domain DVKVTQSSRYLVKRTGEKVFLECVQDMDHENMFWYRQDPGLGLRLIYFSYDVKMKEKGDIPEGYSVSREKKERFSLILESASTNQTSMYLCASSLPTGGREKLFFGSGTQLSVL.

This clonotype was recorded many times. The chain combines TRBV5-1 with TRBJ2-7, with TRBD2 as a possible D gene (5 bases). Trimming removed 4 bases from V and 5 bases from J, with 10 bases in between. The CDR3 covers 12 residues. From germline, CDR1 is SGHRS and CDR2 YFSETQ. CDR3 residues: CASSHGNNEQYF. Here the CDR3 DNA reads TGCGCCAGCAGCCACGGGAATAACGAGCAGTACTTC.